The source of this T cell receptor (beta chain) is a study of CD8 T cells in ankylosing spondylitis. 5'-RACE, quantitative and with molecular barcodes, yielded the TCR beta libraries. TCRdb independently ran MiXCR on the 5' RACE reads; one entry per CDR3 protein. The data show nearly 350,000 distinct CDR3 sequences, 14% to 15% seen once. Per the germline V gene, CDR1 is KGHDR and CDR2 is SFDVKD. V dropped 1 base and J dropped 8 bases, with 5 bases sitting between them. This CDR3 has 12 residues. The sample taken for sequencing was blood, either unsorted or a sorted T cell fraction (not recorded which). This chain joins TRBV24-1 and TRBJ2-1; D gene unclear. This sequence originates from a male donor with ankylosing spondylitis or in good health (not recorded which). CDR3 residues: CATSDFRDEQFF. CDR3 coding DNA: TGTGCCACCAGTGATTTTCGAGATGAGCAGTTCTTC.